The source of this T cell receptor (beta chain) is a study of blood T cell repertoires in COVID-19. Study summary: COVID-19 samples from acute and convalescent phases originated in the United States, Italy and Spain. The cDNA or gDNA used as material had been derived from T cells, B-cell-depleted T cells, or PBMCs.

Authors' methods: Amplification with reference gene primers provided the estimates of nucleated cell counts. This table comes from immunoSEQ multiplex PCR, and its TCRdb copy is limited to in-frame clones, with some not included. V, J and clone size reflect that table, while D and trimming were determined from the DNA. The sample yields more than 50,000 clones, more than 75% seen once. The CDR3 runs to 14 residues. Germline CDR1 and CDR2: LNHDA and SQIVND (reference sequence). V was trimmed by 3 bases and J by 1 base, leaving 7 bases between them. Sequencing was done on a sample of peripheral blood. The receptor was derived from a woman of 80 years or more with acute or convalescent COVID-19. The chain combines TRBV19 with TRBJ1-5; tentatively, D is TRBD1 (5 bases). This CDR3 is CASSMRDSNQPQHF. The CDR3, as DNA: TGTGCCAGTAGTATGCGGGACAGCAATCAGCCCCAGCATTTT.